Included here is one T cell receptor (beta chain) sequence, with context. The CDR3 is 12 amino acids. The germline gives CDR1 WNHNN, CDR2 SYGVQD (reference sequence). V lost 8 bases and J 3 bases, leaving 11 bases between the germline ends. The data derive from a study of shared clonotypes between healthy human individuals. Method: immunoSEQ multiplex PCR; TCRdb's copy keeps in-frame clones and lacks some. The table records approximately 2,300,000 clones, approximately 90% of them present only once. Sequencing was performed on naive CD4+ T cells from PBMCs. Subset noted: CD45RA+ positively selected. The chain uses TRBV10-1 and TRBJ2-7, with no clear D. This sequence originates from a young man in good health. Some clones in this sample may be carry-over from other donors' samples. The CDR3 nucleotides read TGCGCCAGCTCCCCCAATTTCTACGAGCAGTACTTC. This codes for CASSPNFYEQYF.